Listed below are T cell receptor beta chains from one sample, sequenced in a study of cytomegalovirus exposure and HLA in healthy donors. Some clones are missing from TCRdb's copy, which holds only in-frame ones; the method was immunoSEQ multiplex PCR. Of 100,000 to 150,000 clones listed, almost 85% are singletons. Sequencing was performed on PBMCs. The receptors originated from a boy between 2 and 15 years old in good health and CMV-seronegative. CDR3s include the opening cysteine and the closing phenylalanine or tryptophan. A D gene is named only where the DNA matches it firmly. Not every row has a clone size; where given, it reads once, few, many or a size class.

d_gene,j_gene,v_gene,abundance,CDR3aa,CDR3nt
-,TRBJ1-3,TRBV27,once,CASSLRGPDSGNTIYF,TGTGCCAGCAGTCTCAGGGGACCAGACTCTGGAAACACCATATATTTT
-,TRBJ1-1,TRBV19,-,CASISRLWSTEAFF,TGTGCCAGTATCTCCCGACTGTGGTCGACTGAAGCTTTCTTT
TRBD2,TRBJ2-3,TRBV29-1,few,CSGEREWGDTQYF,TGCAGCGGGGAGCGGGAGTGGGGAGATACGCAGTATTTT
TRBD2,TRBJ2-3,TRBV7-2,-,CASSKQSGGAADTQYF,TGTGCCAGCAGCAAACAAAGCGGGGGGGCAGCCGATACGCAGTATTTT
-,TRBJ1-1,TRBV28,-,CASSFKHVRLGRYTEAFF,TGTGCCAGCAGTTTCAAACACGTGAGGTTGGGGCGATACACTGAAGCTTTCTTT
TRBD1,TRBJ1-6,TRBV5-6,-,CASSETGGTYNSPLHF,TGTGCCAGCAGCGAAACAGGGGGAACCTATAATTCACCCCTCCACTTT
-,TRBJ2-7,TRBV7-9,-,CSSSLAREVIYEQYF,TGTTCCAGCAGCTTAGCCAGGGAGGTAATCTACGAGCAGTACTTC
-,TRBJ2-7,TRBV9,-,CASSRFGGADDSYEQYF,TGTGCCAGCAGCCGTTTCGGTGGGGCAGACGATTCCTACGAGCAGTACTTC
TRBD1,TRBJ1-2,TRBV27,-,CASSYGTEYGYTF,TGTGCCAGCAGTTATGGGACAGAGTATGGCTACACCTTC
-,TRBJ1-1,TRBV2,-,CASSGLWQPNTEAFF,TGTGCCAGCAGTGGACTTTGGCAGCCGAACACTGAAGCTTTCTTT
-,TRBJ1-1,TRBV7-2,few,CASSLGSGTEAFF,TGTGCCAGCAGCTTAGGGTCGGGCACTGAAGCTTTCTTT
TRBD1,TRBJ1-2,TRBV5-1,-,CASSHGQDARNGYTF,TGCGCCAGCAGCCACGGACAGGATGCTAGGAATGGCTACACCTTC
-,TRBJ2-5,TRBV7-6,-,CASSLVGETQYF,TGTGCCAGCAGCTTGGTCGGTGAGACCCAGTACTTC
TRBD2,TRBJ2-3,TRBV27,-,CASSFFRTSGGSTDTQYF,TGTGCCAGCAGTTTCTTTAGGACTAGCGGGGGTAGCACAGATACGCAGTATTTT
TRBD1,TRBJ1-1,TRBV7-9,-,CASSLGWVRGPRVYTEAFF,TGTGCCAGCAGCTTAGGGTGGGTCAGGGGGCCAAGGGTGTACACTGAAGCTTTCTTT
TRBD1,TRBJ1-4,TRBV5-4,-,CASTPGQVPGKLFF,TGTGCCAGCACCCCGGGACAGGTGCCCGGGAAACTGTTTTTT
-,TRBJ2-3,TRBV6-1,-,CASSESEARVDTQYF,TGTGCCAGCAGTGAATCAGAGGCTAGAGTAGATACGCAGTATTTT
TRBD2,TRBJ2-5,TRBV5-5,-,CASSSTGTSGRFQETQYF,TGTGCCAGCAGCTCCACCGGGACTAGCGGGAGGTTCCAAGAGACCCAGTACTTC
-,TRBJ1-5,TRBV5-5,-,CASSLVPGNSNQPQHF,TGTGCCAGCAGCTTGGTCCCGGGGAATAGCAATCAGCCCCAGCATTTT
TRBD2,TRBJ2-3,TRBV7-2,-,CASSLAEAGGQHTQYF,TGTGCCAGCAGCTTAGCGGAGGCGGGGGGTCAACATACGCAGTATTTT
TRBD1,TRBJ1-2,TRBV6-5,few,CASSFGTGHKYGYTF,TGTGCCAGCAGTTTTGGGACAGGCCACAAGTATGGCTACACCTTC
-,TRBJ1-1,TRBV5-4,-,CASSPQSGGAFF,TGTGCCAGCAGCCCTCAGTCGGGTGGAGCTTTCTTT